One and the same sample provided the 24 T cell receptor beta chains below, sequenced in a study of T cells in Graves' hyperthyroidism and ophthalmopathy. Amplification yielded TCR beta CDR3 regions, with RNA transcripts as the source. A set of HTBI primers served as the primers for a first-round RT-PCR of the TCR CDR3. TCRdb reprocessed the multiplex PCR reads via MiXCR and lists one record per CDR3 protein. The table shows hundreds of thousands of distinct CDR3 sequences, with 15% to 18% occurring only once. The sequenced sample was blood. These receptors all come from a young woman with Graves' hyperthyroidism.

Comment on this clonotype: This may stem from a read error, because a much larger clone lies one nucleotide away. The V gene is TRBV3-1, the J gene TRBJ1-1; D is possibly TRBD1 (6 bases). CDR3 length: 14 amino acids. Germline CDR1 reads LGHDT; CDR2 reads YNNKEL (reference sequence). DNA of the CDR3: TGTGCCAGCAGCCAGGACGGGAGGGACACTGCAGCTTTCTTT. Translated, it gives CASSQDGRDTAAFF. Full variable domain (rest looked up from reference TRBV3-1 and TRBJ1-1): DTAVSQTPKYLVTQMGNDKSIKCEQNLGHDTMYWYKQDSKKFLKIMFSYNNKELIINETVPNRFSPKSPDKAHLNLHINSLELGDSAVYFCASSQDGRDTAAFFGQGTRLTVV.

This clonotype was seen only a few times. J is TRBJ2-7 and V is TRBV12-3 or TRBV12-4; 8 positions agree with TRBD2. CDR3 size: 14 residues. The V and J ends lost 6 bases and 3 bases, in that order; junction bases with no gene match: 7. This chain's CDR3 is CASRPGGAFYEQYF. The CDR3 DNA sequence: TGTGCCAGCAGGCCCGGGGGGGCCTTCTACGAGCAGTACTTC.

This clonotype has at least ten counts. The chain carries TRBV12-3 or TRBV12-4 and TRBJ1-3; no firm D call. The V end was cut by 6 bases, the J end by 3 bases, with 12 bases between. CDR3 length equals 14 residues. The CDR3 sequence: CASRAPRSGNTIYF. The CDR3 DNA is TGTGCCAGCAGAGCTCCCCGGAGTGGAAACACCATATATTTT.

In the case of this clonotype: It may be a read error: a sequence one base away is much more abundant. This chain's CDR3 is CSANPYRDPGHEQYF. In DNA, the CDR3 is TGCAGTGCTAACCCTTACAGGGATCCCGGCCACGAGCAGTACTTC. The rearrangement uses TRBV20-1 and TRBJ2-7; a possible D gene is TRBD1 (6 bases). V was cut by 4 bases and J by 5 bases, with 21 bases left in between. Germline V gene sequence: CDR1 DFQATT, CDR2 SNEGSKA (reference sequence). The length of the CDR3 is 15 residues.

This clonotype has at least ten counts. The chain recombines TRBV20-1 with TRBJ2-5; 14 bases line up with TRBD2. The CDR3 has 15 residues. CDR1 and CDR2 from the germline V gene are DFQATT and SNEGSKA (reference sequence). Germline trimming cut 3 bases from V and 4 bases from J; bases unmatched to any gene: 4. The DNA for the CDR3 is TGCAGTGCTAGGGATGGGACTAGCGGGAGAGAGACCCAGTACTTC. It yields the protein CSARDGTSGRETQYF.

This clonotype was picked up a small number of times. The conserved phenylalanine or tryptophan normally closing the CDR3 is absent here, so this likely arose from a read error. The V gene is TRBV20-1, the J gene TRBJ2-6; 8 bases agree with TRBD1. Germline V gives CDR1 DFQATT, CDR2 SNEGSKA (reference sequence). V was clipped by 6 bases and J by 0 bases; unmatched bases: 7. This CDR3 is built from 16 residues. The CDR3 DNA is TGCAGTGCGCCGACAGGGGACCTCTCTGGGGCCAACGTCCTGACTTCC. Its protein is CSAPTGDLSGANVLTS.

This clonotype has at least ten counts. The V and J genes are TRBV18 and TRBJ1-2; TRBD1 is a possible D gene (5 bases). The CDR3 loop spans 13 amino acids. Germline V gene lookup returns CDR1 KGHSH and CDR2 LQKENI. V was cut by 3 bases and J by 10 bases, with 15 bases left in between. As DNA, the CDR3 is TGTGCCAGCTCACCCTCCCAGGGAAACTACTACACCTTC. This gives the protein CASSPSQGNYYTF.

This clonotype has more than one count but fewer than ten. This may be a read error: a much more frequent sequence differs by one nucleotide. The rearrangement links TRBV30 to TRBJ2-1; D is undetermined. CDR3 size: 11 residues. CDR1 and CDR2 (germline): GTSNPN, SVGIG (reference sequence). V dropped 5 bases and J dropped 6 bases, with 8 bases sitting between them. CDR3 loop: CAWRSCNEQFF. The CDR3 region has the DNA TGTGCCTGGCGGAGCTGCAATGAGCAGTTCTTC.

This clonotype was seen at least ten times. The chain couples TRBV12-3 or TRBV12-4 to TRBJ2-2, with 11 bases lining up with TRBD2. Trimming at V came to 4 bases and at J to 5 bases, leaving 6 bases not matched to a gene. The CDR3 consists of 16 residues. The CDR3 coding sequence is TGTGCCAGCAGTTCGTATCGGACTAGCGGGACCGGGGAGCTGTTTTTT. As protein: CASSSYRTSGTGELFF.

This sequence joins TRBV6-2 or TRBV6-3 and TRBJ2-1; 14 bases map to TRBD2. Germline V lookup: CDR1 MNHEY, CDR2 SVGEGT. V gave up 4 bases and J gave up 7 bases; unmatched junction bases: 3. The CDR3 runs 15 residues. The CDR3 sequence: CASSFWTSGRNEQFF. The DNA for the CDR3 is TGTGCCAGCAGTTTTTGGACTAGCGGGAGGAATGAGCAGTTCTTC.

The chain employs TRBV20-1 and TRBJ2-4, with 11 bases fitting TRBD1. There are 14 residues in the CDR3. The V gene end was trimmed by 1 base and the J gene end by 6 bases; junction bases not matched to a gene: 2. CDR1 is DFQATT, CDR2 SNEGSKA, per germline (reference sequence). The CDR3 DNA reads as TGCAGTGCTAGAGCCGGGACAGGGGGAAACATTCAGTACTTC. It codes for CSARAGTGGNIQYF.

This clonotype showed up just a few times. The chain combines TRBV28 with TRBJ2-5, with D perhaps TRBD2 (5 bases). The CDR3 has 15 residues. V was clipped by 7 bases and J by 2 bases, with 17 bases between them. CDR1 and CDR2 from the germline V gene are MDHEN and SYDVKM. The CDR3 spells CASTLEGKTQETQYF. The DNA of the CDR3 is TGTGCCAGCACCCTCGAGGGCAAAACGCAAGAGACCCAGTACTTC.

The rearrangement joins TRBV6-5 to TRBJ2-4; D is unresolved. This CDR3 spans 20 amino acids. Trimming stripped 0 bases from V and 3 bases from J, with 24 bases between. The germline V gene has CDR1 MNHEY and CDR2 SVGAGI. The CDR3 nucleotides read TGTGCCAGCAGTTACTCAGGGTTTGGGGTAGTCAAAAAGGACAAAAACATTCAGTACTTC. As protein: CASSYSGFGVVKKDKNIQYF.

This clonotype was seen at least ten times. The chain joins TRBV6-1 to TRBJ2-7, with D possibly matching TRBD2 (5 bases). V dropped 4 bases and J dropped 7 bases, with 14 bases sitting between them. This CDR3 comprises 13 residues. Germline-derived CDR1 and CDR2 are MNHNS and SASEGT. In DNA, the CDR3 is TGTGCCAGCAGTGGTGACCTCGGCGGGGAGCAGTACTTC. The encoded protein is CASSGDLGGEQYF.

CDR3 bases: TGTGCCAGCAGCTTAGTAGCGGCCACCTCATACACAGATACGCAGTATTTT. Amino acid sequence: CASSLVAATSYTDTQYF. The chain links TRBV11-2 to TRBJ2-3; tentative D call: TRBD2 (6 bases). Trimming cost V 1 base and J 2 bases, with 16 bases left between them. The CDR3 length is 17 residues. Per germline, CDR1 SGHAT and CDR2 FQNNGV.

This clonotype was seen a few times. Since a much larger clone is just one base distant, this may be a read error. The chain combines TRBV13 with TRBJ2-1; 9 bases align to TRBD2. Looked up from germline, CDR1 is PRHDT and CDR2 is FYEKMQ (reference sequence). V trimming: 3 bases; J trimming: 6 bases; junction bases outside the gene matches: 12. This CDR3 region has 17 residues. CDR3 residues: CASSLEGLARVGNEQFF. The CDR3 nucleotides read TGTGCCAGCAGCTTGGAAGGACTAGCGAGGGTTGGCAATGAGCAGTTCTTC.

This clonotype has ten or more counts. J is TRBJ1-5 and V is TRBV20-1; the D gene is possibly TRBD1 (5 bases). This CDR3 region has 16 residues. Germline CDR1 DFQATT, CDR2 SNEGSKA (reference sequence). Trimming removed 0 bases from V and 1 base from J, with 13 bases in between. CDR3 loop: CSARELGEGSNQPQHF. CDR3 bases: TGCAGTGCTAGAGAGTTGGGAGAGGGGAGCAATCAGCCCCAGCATTTT.

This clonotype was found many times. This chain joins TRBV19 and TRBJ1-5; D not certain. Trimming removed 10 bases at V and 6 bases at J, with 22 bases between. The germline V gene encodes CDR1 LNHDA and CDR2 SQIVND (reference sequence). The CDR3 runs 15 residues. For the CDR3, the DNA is TGTGCCAACCCAGCGGTAGGATCAAGGCGTCAGCCCCAGCATTTT. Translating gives CANPAVGSRRQPQHF.

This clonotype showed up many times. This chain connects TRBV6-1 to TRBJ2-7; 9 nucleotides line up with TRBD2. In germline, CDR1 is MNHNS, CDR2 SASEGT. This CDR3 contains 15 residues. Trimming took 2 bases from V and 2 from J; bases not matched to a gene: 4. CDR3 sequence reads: CASSEWLAGTYEQYF. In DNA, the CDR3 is TGTGCCAGCAGTGAATGGCTAGCGGGAACCTACGAGCAGTACTTC.

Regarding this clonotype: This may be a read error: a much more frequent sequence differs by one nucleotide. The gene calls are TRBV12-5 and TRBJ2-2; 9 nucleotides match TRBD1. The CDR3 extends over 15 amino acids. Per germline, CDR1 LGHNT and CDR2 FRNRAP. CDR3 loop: CASGTGQGNTGDLFF. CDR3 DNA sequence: TGTGCTAGTGGGACCGGACAGGGGAACACCGGGGATCTGTTTTTT.

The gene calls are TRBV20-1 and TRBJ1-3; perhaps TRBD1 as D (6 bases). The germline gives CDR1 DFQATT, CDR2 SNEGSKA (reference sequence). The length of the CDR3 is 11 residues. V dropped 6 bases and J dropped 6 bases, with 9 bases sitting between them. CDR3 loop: CSANRENTIYF. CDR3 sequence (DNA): TGCAGTGCCAACAGGGAAAACACCATATATTTT.

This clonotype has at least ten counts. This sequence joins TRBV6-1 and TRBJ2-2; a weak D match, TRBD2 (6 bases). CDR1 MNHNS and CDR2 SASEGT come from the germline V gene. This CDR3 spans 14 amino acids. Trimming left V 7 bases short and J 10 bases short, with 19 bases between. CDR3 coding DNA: TGTGCCAGCAAAGACGGCGGCGCGGGAAAGGAGCTGTTTTTT. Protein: CASKDGGAGKELFF.

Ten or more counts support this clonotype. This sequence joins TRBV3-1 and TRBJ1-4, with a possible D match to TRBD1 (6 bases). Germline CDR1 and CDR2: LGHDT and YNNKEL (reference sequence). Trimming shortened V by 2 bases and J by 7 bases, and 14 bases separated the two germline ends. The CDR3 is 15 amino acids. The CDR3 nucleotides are TGTGCCAGCAGCCAAAGGGGGGGCGCCGGTGAAAAACTGTTTTTT. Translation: CASSQRGGAGEKLFF.

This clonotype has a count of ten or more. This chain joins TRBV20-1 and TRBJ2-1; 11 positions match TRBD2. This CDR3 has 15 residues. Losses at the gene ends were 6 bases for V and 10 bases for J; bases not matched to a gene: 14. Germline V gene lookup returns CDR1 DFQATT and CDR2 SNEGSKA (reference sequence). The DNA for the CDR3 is TGCAGTGCAACGAGAGGTAGCGGGAGGGCCGGGGAGCAGTTCTTC. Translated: CSATRGSGRAGEQFF.